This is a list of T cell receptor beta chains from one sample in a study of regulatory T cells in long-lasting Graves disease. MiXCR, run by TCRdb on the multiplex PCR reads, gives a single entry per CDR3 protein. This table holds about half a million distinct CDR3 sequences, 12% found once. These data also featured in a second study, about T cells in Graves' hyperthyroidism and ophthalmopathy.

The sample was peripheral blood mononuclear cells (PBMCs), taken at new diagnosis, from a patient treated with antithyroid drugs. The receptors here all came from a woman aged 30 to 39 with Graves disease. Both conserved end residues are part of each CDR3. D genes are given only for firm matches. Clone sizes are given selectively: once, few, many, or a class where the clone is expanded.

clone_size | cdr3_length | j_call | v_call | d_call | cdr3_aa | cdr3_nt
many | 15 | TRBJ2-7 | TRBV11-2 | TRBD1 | CASSGTGEKGYEQYF | TGTGCCAGCAGCGGGACAGGGGAAAAGGGCTACGAGCAGTACTTC
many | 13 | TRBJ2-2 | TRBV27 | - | CASRLLGTGELFF | TGTGCCAGCAGACTCCTAGGCACCGGGGAGCTGTTTTTT
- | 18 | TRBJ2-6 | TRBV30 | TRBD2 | CAWSRTSGRVSGANVLTF | TGTGCCTGGAGTAGGACTAGCGGGAGAGTTTCTGGGGCCAACGTCCTGACTTTC
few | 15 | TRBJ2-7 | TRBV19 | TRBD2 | CASSISGRGSYEQYF | TGTGCCAGTAGTATTAGTGGGAGGGGCTCCTACGAGCAGTACTTC
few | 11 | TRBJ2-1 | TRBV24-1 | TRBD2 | CATTRGDEQFF | TGTGCCACCACCCGGGGGGATGAGCAGTTCTTC
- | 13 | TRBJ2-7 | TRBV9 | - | CASSVGEHYEQYF | TGTGCCAGCAGCGTTGGGGAGCACTACGAGCAGTACTTC
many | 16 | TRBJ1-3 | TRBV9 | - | CASSGRESDSGNTIYF | TGTGCCAGCAGCGGCAGGGAGTCCGACTCTGGAAACACCATATATTTT
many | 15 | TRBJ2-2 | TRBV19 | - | CASNNRRPNTGELFF | TGTGCCAGTAATAACAGAAGACCTAACACCGGGGAGCTGTTTTTT
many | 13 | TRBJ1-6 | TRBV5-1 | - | CASSLRSDSPLHF | TGCGCCAGCAGCTTGAGGTCAGATTCACCCCTCCACTTT
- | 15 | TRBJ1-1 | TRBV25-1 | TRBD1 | CASSEYSGTGGEAFF | TGTGCCAGCAGTGAATATAGCGGGACAGGGGGTGAGGCTTTCTTT
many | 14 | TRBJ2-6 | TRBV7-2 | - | CASSFRSGANVLTF | TGTGCCAGCAGTTTCCGCTCTGGGGCCAACGTCCTGACTTTC
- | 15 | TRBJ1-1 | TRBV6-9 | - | CASSYSGALSTEAFF | TGTGCCAGCAGTTACTCAGGGGCGCTTAGCACTGAAGCTTTCTTT
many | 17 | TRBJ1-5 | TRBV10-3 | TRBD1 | CAISELGTAYENQPQHF | TGTGCCATCAGTGAGTTGGGGACAGCTTATGAAAATCAGCCCCAGCATTTT
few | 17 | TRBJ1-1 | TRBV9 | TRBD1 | CASSGLPGQGSGTEAFF | TGTGCCAGCAGCGGACTACCGGGACAGGGATCGGGCACTGAAGCTTTCTTT
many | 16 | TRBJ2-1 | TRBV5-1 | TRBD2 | CASTSSGTTTYNEQFF | TGCGCCAGCACCAGTAGCGGGACCACAACCTACAATGAGCAGTTCTTC
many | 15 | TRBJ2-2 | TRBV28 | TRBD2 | CASRTSGINTGELFF | TGTGCCAGCAGGACGAGCGGGATAAACACCGGGGAGCTGTTTTTT
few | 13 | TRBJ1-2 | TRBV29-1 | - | CSVVGVNVGGYTF | TGCAGCGTTGTTGGGGTTAATGTGGGTGGCTACACCTTC
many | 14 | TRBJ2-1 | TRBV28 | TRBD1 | CASRVQGAYNEQFF | TGTGCCAGCAGGGTACAGGGGGCCTACAATGAGCAGTTCTTC
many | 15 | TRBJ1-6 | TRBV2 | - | CASSITGFDNSPLHF | TGTGCCAGCAGTATTACCGGGTTCGATAATTCACCCCTCCACTTT
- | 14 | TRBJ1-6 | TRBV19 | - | CASSIESVHSPLHF | TGTGCCAGTAGTATAGAGTCGGTCCATTCACCCCTCCACTTT
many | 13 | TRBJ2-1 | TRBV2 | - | CASSYRISNEQFF | TGTGCCAGCAGTTATAGGATTTCGAATGAGCAGTTCTTC
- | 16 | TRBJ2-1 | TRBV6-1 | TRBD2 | CASSRRLAGVDNEQFF | TGTGCCAGCAGTCGAAGACTAGCGGGAGTTGACAATGAGCAGTTCTTC
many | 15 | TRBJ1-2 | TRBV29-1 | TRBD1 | CSVGGGGQGMEGYTF | TGCAGCGTTGGAGGGGGGGGACAGGGGATGGAAGGCTACACCTTC
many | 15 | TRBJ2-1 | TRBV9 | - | CASSVAGGHYNEQFF | TGTGCCAGCAGCGTAGCTGGGGGGCACTACAATGAGCAGTTCTTC
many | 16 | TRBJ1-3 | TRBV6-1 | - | CAHSWGQGLSGNTIYF | TGTGCCCATTCCTGGGGCCAGGGGCTCTCTGGAAACACCATATATTTT
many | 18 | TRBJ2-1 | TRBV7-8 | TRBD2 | CASSLESGLADYYNEQFF | TGTGCCAGCAGCTTAGAATCAGGACTAGCGGATTATTACAATGAGCAGTTCTTC
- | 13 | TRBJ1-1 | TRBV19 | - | CASSRGTLTEAFF | TGTGCCAGTAGCAGGGGTACGCTCACTGAAGCTTTCTTT
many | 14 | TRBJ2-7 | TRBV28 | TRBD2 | CASSLSREGYEQYF | TGTGCCAGCAGTTTATCGCGGGAGGGCTACGAGCAGTACTTC
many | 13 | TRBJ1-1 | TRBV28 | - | CASSHTLATEAFF | TGTGCCAGCAGCCACACCTTGGCAACTGAAGCTTTCTTT
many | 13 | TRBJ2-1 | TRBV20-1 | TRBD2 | CSARNSGGNEQFF | TGCAGTGCTAGAAATAGCGGGGGCAATGAGCAGTTCTTC
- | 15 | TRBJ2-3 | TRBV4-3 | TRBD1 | CASSQSDRGTDTQYF | TGCGCCAGCAGCCAATCGGACAGGGGGACAGATACGCAGTATTTT
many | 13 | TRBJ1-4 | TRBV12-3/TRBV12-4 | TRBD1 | CASREGAVEKLFF | TGTGCCAGCAGGGAGGGGGCTGTTGAAAAACTGTTTTTT
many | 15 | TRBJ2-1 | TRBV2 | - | CASSEWGLSYNEQFF | TGTGCCAGCAGTGAATGGGGTCTCTCCTACAATGAGCAGTTCTTC
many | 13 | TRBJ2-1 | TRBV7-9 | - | CASRPTSLGEQFF | TGTGCCAGCAGGCCTACTAGTCTTGGTGAGCAGTTCTTC
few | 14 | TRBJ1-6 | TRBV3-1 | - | CASSQGSGDSPLHF | TGTGCCAGCAGCCAAGGATCCGGCGACTCACCCCTCCACTTT
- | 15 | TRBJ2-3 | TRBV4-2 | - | CASSQGARDTDTQYF | TGTGCCAGCAGCCAAGGGGCCAGGGACACAGATACGCAGTATTTT
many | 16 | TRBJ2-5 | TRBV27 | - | CASSATAIQDQETQYF | TGTGCCAGCAGTGCGACCGCTATTCAGGACCAAGAGACCCAGTACTTC
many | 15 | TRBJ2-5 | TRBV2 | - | CASSEAELTGETQYF | TGTGCCAGCAGTGAAGCGGAGCTTACGGGGGAGACCCAGTACTTC
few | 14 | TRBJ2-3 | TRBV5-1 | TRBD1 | CASSLNRGQDTQYF | TGCGCCAGCAGCTTGAACAGGGGGCAAGATACGCAGTATTTT
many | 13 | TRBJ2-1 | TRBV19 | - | CASSLDSYNEQFF | TGTGCCAGCAGTTTGGACAGCTACAATGAGCAGTTCTTC
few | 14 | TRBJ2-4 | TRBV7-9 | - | CASSLAGGKNIQYF | TGTGCCAGCAGCTTAGCGGGAGGAAAAAACATTCAGTACTTC
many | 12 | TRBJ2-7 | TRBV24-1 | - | CATSDEGYEQYF | TGTGCCACCAGTGATGAGGGGTACGAGCAGTACTTC
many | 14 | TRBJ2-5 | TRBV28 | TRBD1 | CASSSTGGGETQYF | TGTGCCAGCAGTTCGACAGGGGGCGGAGAGACCCAGTACTTC
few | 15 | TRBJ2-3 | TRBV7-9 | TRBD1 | CASSSLTGGTDTQYF | TGTGCCAGCAGCTCCCTGACAGGGGGCACAGATACGCAGTATTTT
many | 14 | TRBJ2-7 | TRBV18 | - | CASSPRTTEYEQYF | TGTGCCAGCTCACCCCGGACCACCGAATACGAGCAGTACTTC
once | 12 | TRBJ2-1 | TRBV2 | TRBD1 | CASTGQGVRQFF | TGTGCCAGCACTGGACAGGGGGTAAGGCAGTTCTTC
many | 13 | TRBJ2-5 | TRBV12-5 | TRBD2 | CASAASGGETQYF | TGTGCTAGTGCCGCTAGCGGCGGGGAGACCCAGTACTTC
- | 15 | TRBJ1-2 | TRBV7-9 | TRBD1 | CASSSSTGGVYGYTF | TGTGCCAGCAGCTCCTCGACAGGGGGTGTCTATGGCTACACCTTC
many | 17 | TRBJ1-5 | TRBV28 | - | CASSLTLKKKINQPQHF | TGTGCCAGCAGTTTAACACTCAAGAAGAAAATCAATCAGCCCCAGCATTTT
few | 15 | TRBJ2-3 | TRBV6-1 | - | CASSHATGITDTQYF | TGTGCCAGCTCACATGCCACAGGGATCACAGATACGCAGTATTTT
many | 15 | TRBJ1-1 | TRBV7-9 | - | CASSPQGEGNTEAFF | TGTGCCAGCAGCCCCCAGGGCGAGGGAAACACTGAAGCTTTCTTT
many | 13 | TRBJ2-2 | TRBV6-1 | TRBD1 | CASSRQGAGELFF | TGTGCCAGCAGTCGGCAGGGGGCCGGGGAGCTGTTTTTT
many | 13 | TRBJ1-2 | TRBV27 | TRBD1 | CASTDRESYGYTF | TGTGCCAGTACTGACAGGGAATCCTATGGCTACACCTTC
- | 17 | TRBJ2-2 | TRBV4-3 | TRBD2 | CASSQDLRGANTGELFF | TGCGCCAGCAGCCAAGACCTCCGGGGGGCGAACACCGGGGAGCTGTTTTTT
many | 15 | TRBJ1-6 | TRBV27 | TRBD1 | CASRDRGSWYSPLHF | TGTGCCAGCAGAGACAGGGGTTCTTGGTACTCACCCCTCCACTTT
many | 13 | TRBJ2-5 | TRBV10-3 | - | CASAFRPRETQYF | TGTGCCAGCGCATTCCGGCCTCGGGAGACCCAGTACTTC
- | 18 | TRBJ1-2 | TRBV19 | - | CASSRWLSGGAVRYGYTF | TGTGCCAGTAGTCGGTGGCTAAGCGGTGGGGCGGTTCGCTATGGCTACACCTTC
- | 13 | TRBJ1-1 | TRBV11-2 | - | CASSLAGGSEAFF | TGTGCCAGCAGCTTAGCGGGGGGCAGTGAAGCTTTCTTT
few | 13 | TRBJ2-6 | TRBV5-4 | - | CASSLLLANVLTF | TGTGCCAGCAGCTTGCTACTAGCCAACGTCCTGACTTTC